These 17 T cell receptor beta chains share one sample of origin, sequenced in a study of shared clonotypes between healthy human individuals. TCRdb's copy holds only in-frame clones and misses some; the assay was immunoSEQ multiplex PCR. The sample shows about 470,000 clones, around 79% of them seen only once. Specimen: PBMCs. These receptor sequences come from a woman aged 35 to 49 in good health. Some clones in this sample may be carry-over from other donors' samples.

The chain carries TRBV7-2 and TRBJ2-7, with TRBD1 matching 9 bases. Germline V lookup: CDR1 SGHTA, CDR2 FQGNSA. Germline trimming cut 4 bases from V and 2 bases from J; bases unmatched to any gene: 3. This CDR3 comprises 14 residues. The CDR3 region is CASSSGTGPYEQYF. Here the CDR3 DNA reads TGTGCCAGCAGCTCCGGGACAGGGCCCTACGAGCAGTACTTC.

In DNA, the CDR3 is TGCGCCAGCAGCGTGGGACAAGTGGTGGACACCATATATTTT. Residues: CASSVGQVVDTIYF. V usage is TRBV5-1 and J usage is TRBJ1-3, with D perhaps matching TRBD1 (6 bases). The germline V gene encodes CDR1 SGHRS and CDR2 YFSETQ. Trimming cost V 4 bases and J 8 bases, with 16 bases left between them. CDR3 length equals 14 residues.

The chain employs TRBV25-1 and TRBJ2-1, with 7 nucleotides matching TRBD1. The CDR3 loop spans 12 amino acids. V was pared by 5 bases and J by 12 bases, with 7 bases of the junction left unmatched. The germline CDR1 and CDR2 sequences are MGHDK and SYGVNS. CDR3 coding DNA: TGTGCCAGCAGTTTTGGATGGGACAGGCAGTTCTTC. This codes for CASSFGWDRQFF.

The chain uses TRBV11-2 and TRBJ1-1, with a tentative D call TRBD1 (6 bases). The CDR3 is 14 amino acids. Trimming took 4 bases from V and 2 from J, leaving 11 bases between them. Germline loops: CDR1 SGHAT, CDR2 FQNNGV. CDR3: CASSSQGPNTEAFF. CDR3 nucleotides: TGTGCCAGCAGCTCACAGGGACCCAACACTGAAGCTTTCTTT.

Many counts were recorded for this clone. The chain recombines TRBV6-1 with TRBJ2-4; a weak D match, TRBD1 (5 bases). V was cut by 0 bases and J by 5 bases, with 14 bases left in between. This CDR3 is built from 16 residues. Germline V gives CDR1 MNHNS, CDR2 SASEGT. CDR3 amino acids: CASSEAGEGWENIQYF. CDR3 nucleotide sequence: TGTGCCAGCAGTGAAGCAGGGGAAGGGTGGGAAAACATTCAGTACTTC.

The J gene is TRBJ2-7, the V gene TRBV7-2; D gene unclear. Germline CDR1 and CDR2: SGHTA and FQGNSA. CDR3 size: 15 residues. V lost 1 base to trimming and J lost 4 bases, with 14 bases between them. The CDR3 loop reads CASSLVASPVYEQYF. CDR3 DNA sequence: TGTGCCAGCAGCTTAGTAGCCTCTCCCGTATACGAGCAGTACTTC.

This rearrangement joins TRBV15 to TRBJ1-3, with unresolved D. With 0 bases removed from V and 1 base from J, the gap between germline ends came to 7 bases. This CDR3 region has 15 residues. Germline-derived CDR1 and CDR2 are LNHNV and YYDKDF (reference sequence). Here the CDR3 reads CATSRDMGSGNTIYF. In DNA, the CDR3 is TGTGCCACCAGCAGAGATATGGGGTCTGGAAACACCATATATTTT.

CDR3 DNA: TGTGCCAGCAGTTGGCGTCGGGAAAAACTGTTTTTT. Protein sequence: CASSWRREKLFF. V gene TRBV6-6 combines with J gene TRBJ1-4; D remains unclear. V lost 4 bases and J lost 8, with 8 bases in between. Germline V gene data show CDR1 as MNHNY and CDR2 as SVGAGI (reference sequence). The CDR3 sequence is 12 residues long.

This clone was found once. V and J are TRBV29-1 and TRBJ1-1, with D unclear. Trimming shortened V by 0 bases and J by 5 bases, and 10 bases separated the two germline ends. The CDR3 loop spans 13 amino acids. The germline V gene has CDR1 SQVTM and CDR2 ANQGSEA. CDR3 in amino acids: CSVEDSFGTEAFF. CDR3 coding DNA: TGCAGCGTTGAAGATAGTTTCGGGACTGAAGCTTTCTTT. The complete variable domain, with remaining parts taken from reference TRBV29-1 and TRBJ1-1, reads SAVISQKPSRDICQRGTSLTIQCQVDSQVTMMFWYRQQPGQSLTLIATANQGSEATYESGFVIDKFPISRPNLTFSTLTVSNMSPEDSSIYLCSVEDSFGTEAFFGQGTRLTVV.

The chain recombines TRBV18 with TRBJ2-5; D remains ambiguous. V was clipped by 2 bases and J by 7 bases, with 14 bases between them. Looked up from germline, CDR1 is KGHSH and CDR2 is LQKENI. This CDR3 contains 14 residues. The CDR3 reads CASSPKAERRTQYF. The CDR3 DNA reads as TGTGCCAGCTCACCAAAGGCTGAGCGACGGACCCAGTACTTC.

The rearrangement uses TRBV29-1 and TRBJ2-7, with D possibly matching TRBD1 (6 bases). This CDR3 is 13 amino acids long. CDR1 is SQVTM, CDR2 ANQGSEA, per germline. V gave up 2 bases and J gave up 3 bases, with 11 bases separating them. CDR3 residues: CSVERDKDYEQYF. In DNA, the CDR3 is TGCAGCGTTGAAAGGGACAAAGACTACGAGCAGTACTTC.

V and J are TRBV5-5 and TRBJ1-2; D is unresolved. This CDR3 region has 14 residues. In germline, CDR1 is SGHKS, CDR2 YYEKEE (reference sequence). Trimming removed 2 bases at V and 3 bases at J, with 11 bases between. The CDR3 here is CASSFLTQYYGYTF. The CDR3 DNA sequence: TGTGCCAGCAGCTTCCTCACGCAATACTATGGCTACACCTTC.

The chain links TRBV9 to TRBJ1-4; 7 bases are a match to TRBD1. J was trimmed by 1 base and V by 0 bases; bases with no gene match: 9. The V gene's germline CDR1 is SGDLS and CDR2 YYNGEE. The CDR3 is 18 residues long. The CDR3 DNA reads TGTGCCAGCAGCGTAGGTGAGGGGGACAGTGGAACTAATGAAAAACTGTTTTTT. It codes for CASSVGEGDSGTNEKLFF.

For the CDR3, the DNA is TGCGCCAGCAGCCAAGTGGGACAGGCGAACACCGGGGAGCTGTTTTTT. This gives the protein CASSQVGQANTGELFF. The rearrangement links TRBV4-3 to TRBJ2-2; 8 nucleotides align to TRBD1. Germline V CDR1 and CDR2: LGHNA, YSLEER. The CDR3 length is 16 residues. Trimming took 1 base from V and 0 from J; bases not matched to a gene: 1.

The genes are TRBV14 and TRBJ2-2; unclear D gene. In germline, CDR1 is SGHDN, CDR2 FVKESK. This CDR3 is 15 amino acids long. Trimming took 6 bases from V and 1 from J, leaving 12 bases between them. The CDR3 protein is CASSQEWRNTGELFF. DNA for the CDR3: TGTGCCAGCAGTCAGGAGTGGCGGAACACCGGGGAGCTGTTTTTT.

The chain links TRBV27 to TRBJ2-5; 7 bases match TRBD2. TRBJ2-7 explains the end of the DNA better; the J call may be wrong. The CDR3 extends over 13 amino acids. Germline V gene sequence: CDR1 MNHEY, CDR2 SMNVEV (reference sequence). CDR3 sequence: CASSFAGVGEQYF. For the CDR3, the DNA is TGTGCCAGCAGTTTCGCGGGAGTGGGCGAGCAGTACTTC.

The CDR3 protein is CASSLYDGNYGYTF. Here the CDR3 DNA reads TGTGCCAGCAGTTTATACGACGGAAACTATGGCTACACCTTC. The chain carries TRBV27 and TRBJ1-2; no firm D call. Germline assignment: CDR1 MNHEY and CDR2 SMNVEV (reference sequence). This CDR3 is 14 amino acids long. The V end was cut by 1 base, the J end by 2 bases, with 8 bases between.